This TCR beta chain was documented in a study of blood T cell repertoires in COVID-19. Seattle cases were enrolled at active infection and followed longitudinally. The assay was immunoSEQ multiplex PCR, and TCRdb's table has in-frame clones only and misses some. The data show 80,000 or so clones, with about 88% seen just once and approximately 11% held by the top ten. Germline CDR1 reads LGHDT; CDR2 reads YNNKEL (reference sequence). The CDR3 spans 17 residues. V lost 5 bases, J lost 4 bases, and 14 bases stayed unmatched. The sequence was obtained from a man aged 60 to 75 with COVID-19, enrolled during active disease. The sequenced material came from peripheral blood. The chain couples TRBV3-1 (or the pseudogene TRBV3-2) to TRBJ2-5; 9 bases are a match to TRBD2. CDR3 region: CASSSGTSSLSRETQYF. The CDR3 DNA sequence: TGTGCCAGCAGCTCCGGGACTAGCAGCTTGTCTAGAGAGACCCAGTACTTC.